The 8 T cell receptor beta chains listed next were all sequenced from one sample in a study of Ad26.COV2.S vaccination and SARS-CoV-2 variants. Treatment meaning: some 20 received Ad26.COV2.S at low or high dose, single or two shots; about five received placebo; per-sample allocation not given. Collection of samples fell on day 63 after the first vaccine or placebo injection. Generated by immunoSEQ multiplex PCR, the TCRdb table keeps only in-frame clones and is missing some. Among roughly 460,000 clones listed, about 89% were seen once. This sample comprised peripheral blood, obtained in a trial of Ad26.COV2.S vaccine versus placebo. These TCRs come from a person between 18 and 59 years old who received the Ad26.COV2.S COVID-19 vaccine or a placebo.

This chain's CDR3 is CSVEDWDRVNTEAFF. The CDR3 nucleotides are TGCAGCGTTGAAGATTGGGACAGGGTTAACACTGAAGCTTTCTTT. This chain connects TRBV29-1 to TRBJ1-1, with TRBD1 matching 9 bases. Germline-derived CDR1 and CDR2 are SQVTM and ANQGSEA. The length of the CDR3 is 15 residues. V was pared by 0 bases and J by 2 bases, with 4 bases of the junction left unmatched.

The gene calls are TRBV4-1 and TRBJ2-1; 16 positions match TRBD2. The CDR3 covers 21 residues. With V trimmed by 4 bases and J by 2 bases, 14 bases remained unmatched. Per germline, CDR1 MGHRA and CDR2 YSYEKL. Written as DNA, the CDR3 is TGCGCCAGCAGCCGCATGACCTCCGGGACTAGCGGGAGGGCCCCCTACAATGAGCAGTTCTTC. Translating it yields CASSRMTSGTSGRAPYNEQFF.

V usage is TRBV28 and J usage is TRBJ1-4, with 12 bases fitting TRBD1. The length of the CDR3 is 15 residues. V was pared by 4 bases and J by 8 bases, with 5 bases of the junction left unmatched. Germline CDR1 is MDHEN and CDR2 is SYDVKM. CDR3 residues: CASSSTGTGGEKLFF. The CDR3 DNA reads as TGTGCCAGCAGTTCCACCGGGACAGGGGGCGAAAAACTGTTTTTT. The complete variable domain, with remaining parts taken from reference TRBV28 and TRBJ1-4, reads DVKVTQSSRYLVKRTGEKVFLECVQDMDHENMFWYRQDPGLGLRLIYFSYDVKMKEKGDIPEGYSVSREKKERFSLILESASTNQTSMYLCASSSTGTGGEKLFFGSGTQLSVL.

This chain uses TRBV29-1 with TRBJ2-3; possibly TRBD1 or TRBD2 for D (5 bases each). V lost 2 bases and J 0 bases, leaving 9 bases between the germline ends. Per germline, CDR1 SQVTM and CDR2 ANQGSEA. There are 14 residues in the CDR3. As DNA, the CDR3 is TGCAGCGTTGAATCCGGGGCAAGCACAGATACGCAGTATTTT. The encoded protein is CSVESGASTDTQYF.

V gene TRBV3-1 (or the pseudogene TRBV3-2) combines with J gene TRBJ2-5; D is ambiguous. The CDR3 has 15 amino acids. Between the trimmed V and J ends, which lost 0 bases and 0 bases, there was a span of 8 bases. Germline CDR1 and CDR2: LGHDT and YNNKEL (reference sequence). The CDR3 bases are TGTGCCAGCAGCCAAGAATCAGAGTACCAAGAGACCCAGTACTTC. This sequence encodes CASSQESEYQETQYF.

This chain uses TRBV2 with TRBJ2-4, with a weak D call TRBD1 (6 bases). This CDR3 has 16 residues. Germline values: CDR1 SNHLY, CDR2 FYNNEI. V dropped 7 bases and J dropped 0 bases, with 16 bases sitting between them. The CDR3 loop is CASKGTSFIAKNIQYF. Here the CDR3 DNA reads TGTGCCAGCAAAGGGACAAGTTTTATAGCCAAAAACATTCAGTACTTC.

This clone showed up just once. This chain uses TRBV7-9 with TRBJ1-2; D is unresolved. This CDR3 is 16 amino acids long. Germline assignment: CDR1 SEHNR and CDR2 FQNEAQ (reference sequence). V lost 4 bases and J lost 4, with 19 bases in between. This chain's CDR3 is CASSSSWTESGYGYTF. The CDR3 region has the DNA TGTGCCAGCAGCTCTTCCTGGACCGAATCCGGCTATGGCTACACCTTC.

The chain combines TRBV18 with TRBJ2-1, with 7 bases matching TRBD2. Germline loops: CDR1 KGHSH, CDR2 LQKENI. The CDR3 length is 16 residues. V dropped 5 bases and J dropped 1; count of bases not matched to a gene: 8. The CDR3 is CASSSTSPVSYNEQFF. The CDR3 DNA is TGTGCCAGCTCATCGACTAGCCCGGTTTCCTACAATGAGCAGTTCTTC.